This T cell receptor beta chain is drawn from a study of blood T cell repertoires in COVID-19. Across the whole study: From the United States, Italy and Spain came samples of acute and convalescent COVID-19. T cells, B-cell-depleted T cells, or PBMCs provided the cDNA or gDNA that served as material.

In the original workflow: The assay estimated nucleated cells by amplifying reference gene primers. Assay: immunoSEQ multiplex PCR; the TCRdb copy retains only in-frame clones and omits some. The V and J calls and the clone size are those of that table, but D and trimming were determined from the DNA. The sample includes about 130,000 clones, approximately 80% seen only once; the top ten take about 4%. The germline V gene encodes CDR1 WSHSY and CDR2 SAAADI. The CDR3 totals 15 residues. V lost 3 bases and J 4 bases, leaving 16 bases between the germline ends. This sequence originates from a woman in her forties or fifties with acute or convalescent COVID-19. Material: peripheral blood. V usage is TRBV10-2 and J usage is TRBJ2-7; tentatively, D is TRBD2 (5 bases). This CDR3 reads CASSEGWVGGYEQYF. In DNA form, the CDR3 reads TGCGCCAGCAGTGAAGGGTGGGTTGGAGGATACGAGCAGTACTTC.